This T cell receptor beta chain was observed in a study of vaccination effects on CD4 cells after COVID-19. Study-level points and caveats: Convalescent patients were scarce in the study, and it lacked early post-infection timepoints.

In germline, CDR1 is SGDLS, CDR2 YYNGEE. The CDR3 has 14 residues. V lost 2 bases, J lost 3 bases, and 10 bases lay in between. The data were produced by immunoSEQ multiplex PCR, yet TCRdb's version contains in-frame clones alone and is incomplete. This sample has about 40,000 clones, with about two thirds found just once. This clone was detected only once. The antigen is not known. Sequencing in the ViraFEST assay came after antigen-specific CD4+ T cells had been expanded with viral peptide pools, which were used to stimulate PBMC. The authors isolated CD4+ T cells after around 11 days of culture. PCR-confirmed SARS-CoV-2 infection occurred in the person between March and December 2020.

The chain employs TRBV9 and TRBJ2-3; D gene ambiguous. This sequence was found in a human donor who had a prior SARS-CoV-2 infection. Sequenced here: CD4+ T cells from PBMCs cultured with a peptide pool, sampled before COVID-19 vaccination. The CDR3: CASSVTLETDTQYF. CDR3 sequence (DNA): TGTGCCAGCAGCGTCACCCTCGAGACAGATACGCAGTATTTT.